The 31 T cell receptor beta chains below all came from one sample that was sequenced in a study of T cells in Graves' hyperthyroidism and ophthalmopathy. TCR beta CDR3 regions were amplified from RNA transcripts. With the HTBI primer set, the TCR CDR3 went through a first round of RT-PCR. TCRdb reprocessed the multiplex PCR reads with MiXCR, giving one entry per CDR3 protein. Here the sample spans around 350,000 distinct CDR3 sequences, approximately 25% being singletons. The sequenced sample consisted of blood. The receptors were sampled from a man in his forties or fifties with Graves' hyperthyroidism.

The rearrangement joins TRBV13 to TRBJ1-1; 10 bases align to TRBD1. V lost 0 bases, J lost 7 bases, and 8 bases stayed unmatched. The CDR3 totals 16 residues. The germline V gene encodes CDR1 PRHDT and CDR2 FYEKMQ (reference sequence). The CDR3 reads CASSLGGGTGVFEAFF. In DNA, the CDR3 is TGTGCCAGCAGCTTAGGGGGCGGGACAGGGGTTTTTGAAGCTTTCTTT.

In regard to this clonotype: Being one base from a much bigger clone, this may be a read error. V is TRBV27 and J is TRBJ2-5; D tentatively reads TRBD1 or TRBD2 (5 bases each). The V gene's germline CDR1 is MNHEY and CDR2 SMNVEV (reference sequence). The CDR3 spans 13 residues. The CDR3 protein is CASRRDGQETQCF. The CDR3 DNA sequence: TGTGCCAGCAGACGGGACGGGCAAGAGACCCAGTGCTTC.

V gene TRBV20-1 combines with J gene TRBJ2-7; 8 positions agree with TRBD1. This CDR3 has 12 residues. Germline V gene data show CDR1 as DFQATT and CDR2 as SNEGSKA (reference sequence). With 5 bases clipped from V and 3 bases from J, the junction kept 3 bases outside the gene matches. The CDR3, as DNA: TGCAGTGCTTGGACAGGGATCTACGAGCAGTACTTC. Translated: CSAWTGIYEQYF.

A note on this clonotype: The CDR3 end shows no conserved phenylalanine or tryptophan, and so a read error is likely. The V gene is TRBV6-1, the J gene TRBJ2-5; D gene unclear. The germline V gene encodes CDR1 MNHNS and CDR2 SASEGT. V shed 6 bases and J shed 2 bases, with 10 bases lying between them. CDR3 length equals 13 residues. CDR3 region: CASSAYIQETQYL. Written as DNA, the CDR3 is TGTGCCAGCAGCGCATATATTCAAGAGACCCAGTACCTC.

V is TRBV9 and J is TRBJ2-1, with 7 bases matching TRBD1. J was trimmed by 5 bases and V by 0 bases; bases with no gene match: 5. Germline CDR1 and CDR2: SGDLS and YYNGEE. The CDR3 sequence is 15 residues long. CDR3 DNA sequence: TGTGCCAGCAGCGTAGACCAGGGACAGAACAATGAGCAGTTCTTC. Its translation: CASSVDQGQNNEQFF.

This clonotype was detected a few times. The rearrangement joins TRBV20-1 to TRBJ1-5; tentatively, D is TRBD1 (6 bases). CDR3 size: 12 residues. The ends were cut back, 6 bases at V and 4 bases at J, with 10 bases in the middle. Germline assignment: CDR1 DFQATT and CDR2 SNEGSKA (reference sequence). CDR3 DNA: TGCAGTGCCCAGACAGGAAATCAGCCCCAGCATTTT. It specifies CSAQTGNQPQHF.

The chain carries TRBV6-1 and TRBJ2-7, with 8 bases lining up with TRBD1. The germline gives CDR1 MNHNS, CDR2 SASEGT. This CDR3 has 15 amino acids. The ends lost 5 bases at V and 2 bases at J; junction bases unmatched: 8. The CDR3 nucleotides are TGTGCCAGCAGTACCCCGGACAGGGAAACCTACGAGCAGTACTTC. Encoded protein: CASSTPDRETYEQYF.

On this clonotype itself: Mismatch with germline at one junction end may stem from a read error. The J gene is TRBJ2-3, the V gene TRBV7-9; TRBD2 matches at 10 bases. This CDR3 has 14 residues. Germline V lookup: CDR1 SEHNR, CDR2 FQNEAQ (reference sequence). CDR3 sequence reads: CASKAGGPTDTQYF. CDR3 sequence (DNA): TGCGCCAGCAAAGCGGGAGGGCCGACAGATACGCAGTATTTT. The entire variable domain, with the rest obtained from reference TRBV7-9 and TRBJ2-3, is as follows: DTGVSQNPRHKITKRGQNVTFRCDPISEHNRLYWYRQTLGQGPEFLTYFQNEAQLEKSRLLSDRFSAERPKGSFSTLEIQRTEQGDSAMYLCASKAGGPTDTQYFGPGTRLTVL.

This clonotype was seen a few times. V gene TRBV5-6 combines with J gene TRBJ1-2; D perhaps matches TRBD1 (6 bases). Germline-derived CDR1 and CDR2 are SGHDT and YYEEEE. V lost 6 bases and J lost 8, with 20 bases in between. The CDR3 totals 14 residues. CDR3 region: CASTQAGHPGGYTF. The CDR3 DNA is TGTGCCAGCACCCAAGCGGGACACCCTGGAGGCTACACCTTC.

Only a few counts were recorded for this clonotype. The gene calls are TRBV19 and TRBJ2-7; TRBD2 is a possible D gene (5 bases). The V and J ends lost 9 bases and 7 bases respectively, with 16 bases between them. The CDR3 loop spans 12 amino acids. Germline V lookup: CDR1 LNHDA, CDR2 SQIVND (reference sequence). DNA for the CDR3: TGTGCCAGCACTGGACGGGGAGTGGAGCAGTACTTC. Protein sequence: CASTGRGVEQYF.

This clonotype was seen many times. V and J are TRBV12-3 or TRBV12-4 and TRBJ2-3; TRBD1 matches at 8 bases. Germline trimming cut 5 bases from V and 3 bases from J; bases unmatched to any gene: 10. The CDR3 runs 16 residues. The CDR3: CASSTTSGQATDTQYF. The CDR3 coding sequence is TGTGCCAGCAGTACAACTTCGGGACAGGCAACAGATACGCAGTATTTT.

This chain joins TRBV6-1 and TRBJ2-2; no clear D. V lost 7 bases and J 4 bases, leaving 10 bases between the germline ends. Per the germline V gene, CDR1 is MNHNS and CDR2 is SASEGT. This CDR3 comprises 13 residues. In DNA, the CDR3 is TGTGCCAGCACAGGCCTCTTCACCGGGGAGCTGTTTTTT. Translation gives CASTGLFTGELFF.

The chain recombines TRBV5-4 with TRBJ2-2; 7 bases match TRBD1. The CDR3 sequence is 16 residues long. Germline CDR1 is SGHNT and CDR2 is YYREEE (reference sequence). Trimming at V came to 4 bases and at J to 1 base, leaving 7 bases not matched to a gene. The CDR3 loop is CASSGWTGLNTGELFF. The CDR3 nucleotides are TGTGCCAGCAGCGGGTGGACAGGACTGAACACCGGGGAGCTGTTTTTT.

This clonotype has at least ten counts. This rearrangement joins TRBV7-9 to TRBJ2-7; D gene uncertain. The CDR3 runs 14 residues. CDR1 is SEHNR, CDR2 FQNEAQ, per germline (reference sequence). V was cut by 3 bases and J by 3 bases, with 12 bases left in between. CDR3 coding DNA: TGTGCCAGCAGCTTGGGTCCTGGAAACTACGAGCAGTACTTC. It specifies CASSLGPGNYEQYF.

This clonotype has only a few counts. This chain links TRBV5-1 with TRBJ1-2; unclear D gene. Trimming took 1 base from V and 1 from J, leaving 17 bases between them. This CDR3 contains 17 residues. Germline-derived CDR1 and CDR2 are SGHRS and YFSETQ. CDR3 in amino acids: CASSLSPRLGGNYGYTF. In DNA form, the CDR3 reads TGCGCCAGCAGCTTGAGTCCGAGACTTGGCGGTAACTATGGCTACACCTTC.

For the CDR3, the DNA is TGTGCCAGCAGCGCCTTCCAGGGGGAGGTTAACTATGGCTACACCTTC. Protein sequence: CASSAFQGEVNYGYTF. This chain links TRBV6-1 with TRBJ1-2; 7 bases agree with TRBD1. With 6 bases clipped from V and 1 base from J, the junction kept 11 bases outside the gene matches. The germline gives CDR1 MNHNS, CDR2 SASEGT. This CDR3 region has 16 residues.

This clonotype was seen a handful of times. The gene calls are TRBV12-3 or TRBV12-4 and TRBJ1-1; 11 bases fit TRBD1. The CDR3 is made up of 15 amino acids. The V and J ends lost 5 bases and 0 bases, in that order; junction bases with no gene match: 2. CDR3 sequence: CASSRTGGLNTEAFF. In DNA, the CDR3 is TGTGCCAGCAGTCGGACAGGGGGCTTGAACACTGAAGCTTTCTTT.

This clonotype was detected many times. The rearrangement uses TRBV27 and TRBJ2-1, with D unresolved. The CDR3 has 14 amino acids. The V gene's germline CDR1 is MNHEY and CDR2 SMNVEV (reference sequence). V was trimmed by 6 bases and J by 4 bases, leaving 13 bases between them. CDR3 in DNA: TGTGCCAGCAGGGTTGGTGGGCCGTACAATGAGCAGTTCTTC. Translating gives CASRVGGPYNEQFF.

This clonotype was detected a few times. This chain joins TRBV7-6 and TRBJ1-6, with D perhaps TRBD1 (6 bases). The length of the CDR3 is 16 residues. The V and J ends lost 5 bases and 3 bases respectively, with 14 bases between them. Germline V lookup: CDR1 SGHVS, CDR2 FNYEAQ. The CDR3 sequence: CASSRTDRLYNSPLHF. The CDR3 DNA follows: TGTGCCAGCAGCCGAACCGACAGGCTCTATAATTCACCCCTCCACTTT.

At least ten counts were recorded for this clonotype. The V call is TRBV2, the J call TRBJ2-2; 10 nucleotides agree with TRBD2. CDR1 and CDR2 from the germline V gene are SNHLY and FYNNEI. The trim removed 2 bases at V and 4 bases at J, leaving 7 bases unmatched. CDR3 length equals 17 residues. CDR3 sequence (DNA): TGTGCCAGCAGTGAATTTTGGCTAGCGGGAGTCACCGGGGAGCTGTTTTTT. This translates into CASSEFWLAGVTGELFF.

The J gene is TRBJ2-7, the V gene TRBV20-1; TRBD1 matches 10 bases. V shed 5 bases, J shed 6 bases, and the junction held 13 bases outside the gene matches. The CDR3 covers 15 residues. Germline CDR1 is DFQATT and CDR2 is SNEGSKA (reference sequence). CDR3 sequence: CSAQRRGTGEAEQYF. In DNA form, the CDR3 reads TGCAGTGCTCAACGGCGGGGGACAGGGGAGGCCGAGCAGTACTTC.

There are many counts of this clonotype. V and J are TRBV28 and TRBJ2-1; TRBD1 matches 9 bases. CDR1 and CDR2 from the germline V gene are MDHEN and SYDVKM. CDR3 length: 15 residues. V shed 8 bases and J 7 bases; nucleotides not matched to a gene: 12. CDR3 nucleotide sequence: TGTGCCAGCTTAGTGTCGGGACAGGGTAGGAATGAGCAGTTCTTC. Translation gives CASLVSGQGRNEQFF. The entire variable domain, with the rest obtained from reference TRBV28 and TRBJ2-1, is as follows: DVKVTQSSRYLVKRTGEKVFLECVQDMDHENMFWYRQDPGLGLRLIYFSYDVKMKEKGDIPEGYSVSREKKERFSLILESASTNQTSMYLCASLVSGQGRNEQFFGPGTRLTVL.

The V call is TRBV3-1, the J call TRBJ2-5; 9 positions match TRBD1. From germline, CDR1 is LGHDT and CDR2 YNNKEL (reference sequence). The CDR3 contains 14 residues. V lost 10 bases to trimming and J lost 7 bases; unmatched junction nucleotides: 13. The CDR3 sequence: CATDRTGGRGTQYF. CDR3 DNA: TGTGCCACGGACCGAACAGGGGGCCGGGGGACCCAGTACTTC.

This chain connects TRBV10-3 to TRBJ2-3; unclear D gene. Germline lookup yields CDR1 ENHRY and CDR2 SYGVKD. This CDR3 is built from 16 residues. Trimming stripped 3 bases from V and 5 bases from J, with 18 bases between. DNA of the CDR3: TGTGCCATCAGTGATGGGTCCCTCGGATTAATAGATACGCAGTATTTT. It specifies CAISDGSLGLIDTQYF.

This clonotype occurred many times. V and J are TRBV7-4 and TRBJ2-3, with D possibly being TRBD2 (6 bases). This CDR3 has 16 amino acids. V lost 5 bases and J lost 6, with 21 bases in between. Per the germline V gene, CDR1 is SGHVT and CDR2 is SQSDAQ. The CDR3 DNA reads TGTGCCAGCAGCCCCCCGGGCGGAGGGGTTCTCGATACGCAGTATTTT. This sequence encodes CASSPPGGGVLDTQYF.

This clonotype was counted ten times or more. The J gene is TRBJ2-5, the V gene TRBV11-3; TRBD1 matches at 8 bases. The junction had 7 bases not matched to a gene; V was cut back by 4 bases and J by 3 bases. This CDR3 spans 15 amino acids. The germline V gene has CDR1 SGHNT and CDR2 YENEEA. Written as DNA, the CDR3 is TGTGCCAGCAGCTACGGACAGGGAAAGGAAGAGACCCAGTACTTC. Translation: CASSYGQGKEETQYF.

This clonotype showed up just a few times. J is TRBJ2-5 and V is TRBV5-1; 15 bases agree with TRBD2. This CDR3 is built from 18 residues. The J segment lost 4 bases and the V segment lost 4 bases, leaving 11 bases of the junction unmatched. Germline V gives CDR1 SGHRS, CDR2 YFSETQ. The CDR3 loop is CASSPGTSGRPGRETQYF. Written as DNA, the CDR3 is TGCGCCAGCAGCCCCGGGACTAGCGGGAGGCCTGGTCGAGAGACCCAGTACTTC.

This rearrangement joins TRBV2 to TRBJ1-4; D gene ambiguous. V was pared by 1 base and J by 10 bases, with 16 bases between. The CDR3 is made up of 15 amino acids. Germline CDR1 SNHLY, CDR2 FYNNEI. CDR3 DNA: TGTGCCAGCAGTGAAGGCTTGGACCCCGCTAGAAAACTGTTTTTT. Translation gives CASSEGLDPARKLFF. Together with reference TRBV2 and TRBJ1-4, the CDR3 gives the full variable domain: EPEVTQTPSHQVTQMGQEVILRCVPISNHLYFYWYRQILGQKVEFLVSFYNNEISEKSEIFDDQFSVERPDGSNFTLKIRSTKLEDSAMYFCASSEGLDPARKLFFGSGTQLSVL.

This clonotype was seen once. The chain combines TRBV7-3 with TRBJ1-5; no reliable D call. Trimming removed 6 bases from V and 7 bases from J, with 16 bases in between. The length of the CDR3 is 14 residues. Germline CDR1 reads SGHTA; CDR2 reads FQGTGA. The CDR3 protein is CASSEGGSPQPQHF. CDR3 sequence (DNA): TGTGCCAGCAGTGAAGGTGGCAGCCCCCAGCCCCAGCATTTT.

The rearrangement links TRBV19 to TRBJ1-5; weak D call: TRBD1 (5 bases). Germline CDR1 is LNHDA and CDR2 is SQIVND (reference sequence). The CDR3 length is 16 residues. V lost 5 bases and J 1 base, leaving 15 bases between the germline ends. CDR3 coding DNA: TGTGCCAGTAGTGGATTGGGGACGCGGAGCAATCAGCCCCAGCATTTT. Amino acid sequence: CASSGLGTRSNQPQHF.

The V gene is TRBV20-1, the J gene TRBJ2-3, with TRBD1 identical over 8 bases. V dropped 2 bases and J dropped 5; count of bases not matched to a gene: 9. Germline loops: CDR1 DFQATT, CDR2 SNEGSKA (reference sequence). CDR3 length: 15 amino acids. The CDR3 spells CSARQGQGFRDTQYF. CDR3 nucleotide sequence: TGCAGTGCTAGACAAGGACAGGGTTTTCGAGATACGCAGTATTTT.